The rows below give T cell receptor beta chains drawn from one sample of a study of T cell responses to AZD1222 COVID-19 vaccine. Using immunoSEQ multiplex PCR, the repertoire was profiled, and TCRdb retains in-frame clones only, with some absent. The sample carries about 190,000 clones, about 87% recorded once. The sequencing used peripheral blood, collected on day 0 of MenACWY control vaccination. The origin of the receptors is an adult in good health. CDR3s include the opening cysteine and the closing phenylalanine or tryptophan. Each record gives: V gene, J gene, clone size, D gene, CDR3 DNA, CDR3 protein. A D gene is named only where the DNA matches it firmly. The size entry is marked missing in some rows and otherwise reads once, few, many or a size class.

>TRBV1|TRBJ2-5|.|.
TGCACCAGCAGCCAAGATCTCAGACTAGCGGGAAGGGGGGAGACCCAGTACTTC
CTSSQDLRLAGRGETQYF
>TRBV10-3|TRBJ1-1|.|TRBD1
TGTGCCATGTTGGGACAGGGGATGACTGAAGCTTTCTTT
CAMLGQGMTEAFF
>TRBV30|TRBJ1-4|.|TRBD1
TGTGCCTGGAGTGTAGAAGCCGGGACAGGGCTAGAAAAACTGTTTTTT
CAWSVEAGTGLEKLFF
>TRBV9|TRBJ1-4|.|.
TGTGCCAGCAGCGACAGGGTAGGGGACGAAACTAATGAAAAACTGTTTTTT
CASSDRVGDETNEKLFF
>TRBV10-3|TRBJ2-7|.|TRBD1
TGTGCCACCGCTCCCGGAAGGGGGACAGGGGCATACGAGCAGTACTTC
CATAPGRGTGAYEQYF
>TRBV28|TRBJ2-7|.|.
TGTGCCAGCAGTTTGGGTTTTTACTACGAGCAGTACTTC
CASSLGFYYEQYF
>TRBV7-2|TRBJ2-7|.|TRBD1
TGTGCCAGCAGCTCGGGACAGGGGGCCTACGAGCAGTACTTC
CASSSGQGAYEQYF
>TRBV9|TRBJ2-1|.|TRBD1
TGTGCCAGCAGCGTAGAGGGGGCGGACTACAATGAGCAGTTCTTC
CASSVEGADYNEQFF
>TRBV9|TRBJ2-1|.|TRBD1
TGTGCCAGCAGCGTAGACCCGGGACAGGGACCTCGCAATGAGCAGTTCTTC
CASSVDPGQGPRNEQFF
>TRBV5-5|TRBJ2-7|.|TRBD2
TGTGCCAGCAGGCAACTACTAGCGGGAGGCCCCGAGCAGTACTTC
CASRQLLAGGPEQYF
>TRBV7-2|TRBJ2-4|.|.
TGTGCCAGCAGCTTAGGGGGTTCCAAAAACATTCAGTACTTC
CASSLGGSKNIQYF
>TRBV7-9|TRBJ1-3|.|.
TGTGCCAGCAGCTTAGGGGCCCAGTCTGGAAACACCATATATTTT
CASSLGAQSGNTIYF
>TRBV7-9|TRBJ2-7|.|TRBD2
TGTGCCAGCAGCTTAGACTTGCGGGGGTTCGAATTC
CASSLDLRGFEF
>TRBV9|TRBJ2-1|.|TRBD2
TGTGCCAGCAGCGTAGGGACTAGCGGGGGTAATGAGCAGTTCTTC
CASSVGTSGGNEQFF
>TRBV28|TRBJ2-7|.|.
TGTGCCAGCAGTTGGTCCGGGCGCTCCTACGAGCAGTACTTC
CASSWSGRSYEQYF
>TRBV9|TRBJ2-1|.|TRBD2
TGTGCCAGCAGCGTAGAGTCACTAGCGGGAGGTAATGAGCAGTTCTTC
CASSVESLAGGNEQFF
>TRBV6-1|TRBJ1-4|once|TRBD1
TGTGCCAGCAGTGAATCTGGGACAGGGCTTGAAAAACTGTTTTTT
CASSESGTGLEKLFF
>TRBV18|TRBJ2-7|.|TRBD1
TGTGCCAGCTCACCCCCCGGGACAGGGGGCTACGAGCAGTACTTC
CASSPPGTGGYEQYF
>TRBV7-2|TRBJ2-2|.|.
TGTGCCAGCAGCCCGGCCAGAGCGGGCACCGGGGAGCTGTTTTTT
CASSPARAGTGELFF
>TRBV15|TRBJ2-5|.|TRBD2
TGTGCCACCAGCAGGGACCTAGCGGAGGCAGAGACCCAGTACTTC
CATSRDLAEAETQYF
>TRBV19|TRBJ2-3|.|.
TGTGCCAGTAGTATCAGTACAGATACGCAGTATTTT
CASSISTDTQYF
>TRBV5-1|TRBJ1-4|.|.
TGCGCCAGCAGCTTGGGTGGTCAGAATGAAAAACTGTTTTTT
CASSLGGQNEKLFF
>TRBV12-3/TRBV12-4|TRBJ1-2|once|.
TGTGCCAGCAGCGCCCGAGGACATGGCTACACCTTC
CASSARGHGYTF
>TRBV19|TRBJ1-2|.|.
TGTGCCAGTAGTATTGATGAGGGCCCGAAAGGAGGCTACACCTTC
CASSIDEGPKGGYTF
>TRBV6-5|TRBJ1-6|.|TRBD1
TGTGCCAGCAGTTACTCCACAGGGGGTCGGAATTCACCCCTCCACTTT
CASSYSTGGRNSPLHF
>TRBV7-8|TRBJ2-3|once|.
TGTGCCAGCAGCTTTAGTTCTGTGGATACGCAGTATTTT
CASSFSSVDTQYF
>TRBV9|TRBJ2-7|.|.
TGTGCCAGCAGCGTCACTCCAGGGAGATCCTACGAGCAGTACTTC
CASSVTPGRSYEQYF
>TRBV9|TRBJ1-5|.|.
TGTGCCAGCAGCGTAGGACAGAACAATCAGCCCCAGCATTTT
CASSVGQNNQPQHF
>TRBV7-9|TRBJ2-2|.|.
TGTGCCAGCGGGGTTTTTGGTTCTGGGGAGCTGTTTTTT
CASGVFGSGELFF
>TRBV28|TRBJ2-7|.|.
TGTGCCAGCAGCACCGCCCGGCGGCAGGTCTACGAGCAGTACTTC
CASSTARRQVYEQYF
>TRBV5-1|TRBJ2-1|.|TRBD2
TGCGCCACCCAGGGTACTACTAGCGGGAGTAGGTATGAGCAGTTCTTC
CATQGTTSGSRYEQFF
>TRBV6-5|TRBJ1-6|.|.
TGTGCCAGCAGACAAGGGACCAGTAGTTCACCCCTCCACTTT
CASRQGTSSSPLHF
>TRBV25-1|TRBJ2-3|.|.
TGTGCCAGCAGTGAACTTACAGATACGCAGTATTTT
CASSELTDTQYF
>TRBV7-3|TRBJ2-2|.|TRBD2
TGTGCCAGCAGCTTTGGTCTAGCGGGGGGGCGCCACACCGGGGAGCTGTTTTTT
CASSFGLAGGRHTGELFF
>TRBV30|TRBJ2-2|.|.
TGTGCCTGGAGTGTACAGATGATGGGCACCGGGGAGCTGTTTTTT
CAWSVQMMGTGELFF
>TRBV7-2|TRBJ2-3|.|.
TGTGCCAGCAGCTTAGCTTCTAGCACAGATACGCAGTATTTT
CASSLASSTDTQYF
>TRBV6-2/TRBV6-3|TRBJ1-1|.|.
TGTGCCAGCAGTGAGAGACGGTTGAACACTGAAGCTTTCTTT
CASSERRLNTEAFF
>TRBV7-8|TRBJ1-2|.|.
TGTGCCAGCAGCTTATACACCGATGGGAATTATGGCTACACCTTC
CASSLYTDGNYGYTF
>TRBV19|TRBJ2-1|.|TRBD2
TGTGCCAGTAGTATAACAGCGGGAGGGTACAATGAGCAGTTCTTC
CASSITAGGYNEQFF
>TRBV7-9|TRBJ2-3|.|TRBD2
TGTGCCAGCTATAGGACTAGCGGCACAGATACGCAGTATTTT
CASYRTSGTDTQYF
>TRBV7-6|TRBJ2-5|once|.
TGTGCCAGCAGCTCCCGGGGGTGGGAGACCCAGTACTTC
CASSSRGWETQYF
>TRBV3-1/TRBV3-2|TRBJ2-5|.|.
TGTGCCAGCAGCCAAGATCAGGAGACCCAGTACTTC
CASSQDQETQYF
>TRBV27|TRBJ2-7|.|.
TGTGCCAGCAGTTTAAGGGCTAAAATAATGACCGAGCAGTACTTC
CASSLRAKIMTEQYF
>TRBV9|TRBJ1-3|.|.
TGTGCCAGCAGCACCCAAACAGGGATGGACACCATATATTTT
CASSTQTGMDTIYF
>TRBV6-5|TRBJ2-2|.|.
TGTGCCAGCGGGACTAACACCGGGGAGCTGTTTTTT
CASGTNTGELFF
>TRBV13|TRBJ2-1|.|.
TGTGCCAGCAGCTTACTAGCGTTCAATGAGCAGTTCTTC
CASSLLAFNEQFF
>TRBV2|TRBJ2-7|.|.
TGTGCCAGCAGGTCGAGGGGCCCCTACGAGCAGTACTTC
CASRSRGPYEQYF
>TRBV27|TRBJ2-2|.|TRBD1
TGTGCCAGCAGAATGACAGGGGGACCGAACACCGGGGAGCTGTTTTTT
CASRMTGGPNTGELFF
>TRBV27|TRBJ1-4|.|TRBD1
TGTGCCAGCAGCCCAGACAGGGGAGGTGAAAAACTGTTTTTT
CASSPDRGGEKLFF
>TRBV29-1|TRBJ2-7|.|TRBD1
TGCAGCGCCGGGACAGGGGTCTTTGAGCAGTACTTC
CSAGTGVFEQYF
>TRBV6-5|TRBJ2-7|.|TRBD2
TGTGCCAGCACCAAGGGGACTAGCGGGAACCACGAGCAGTACTTC
CASTKGTSGNHEQYF